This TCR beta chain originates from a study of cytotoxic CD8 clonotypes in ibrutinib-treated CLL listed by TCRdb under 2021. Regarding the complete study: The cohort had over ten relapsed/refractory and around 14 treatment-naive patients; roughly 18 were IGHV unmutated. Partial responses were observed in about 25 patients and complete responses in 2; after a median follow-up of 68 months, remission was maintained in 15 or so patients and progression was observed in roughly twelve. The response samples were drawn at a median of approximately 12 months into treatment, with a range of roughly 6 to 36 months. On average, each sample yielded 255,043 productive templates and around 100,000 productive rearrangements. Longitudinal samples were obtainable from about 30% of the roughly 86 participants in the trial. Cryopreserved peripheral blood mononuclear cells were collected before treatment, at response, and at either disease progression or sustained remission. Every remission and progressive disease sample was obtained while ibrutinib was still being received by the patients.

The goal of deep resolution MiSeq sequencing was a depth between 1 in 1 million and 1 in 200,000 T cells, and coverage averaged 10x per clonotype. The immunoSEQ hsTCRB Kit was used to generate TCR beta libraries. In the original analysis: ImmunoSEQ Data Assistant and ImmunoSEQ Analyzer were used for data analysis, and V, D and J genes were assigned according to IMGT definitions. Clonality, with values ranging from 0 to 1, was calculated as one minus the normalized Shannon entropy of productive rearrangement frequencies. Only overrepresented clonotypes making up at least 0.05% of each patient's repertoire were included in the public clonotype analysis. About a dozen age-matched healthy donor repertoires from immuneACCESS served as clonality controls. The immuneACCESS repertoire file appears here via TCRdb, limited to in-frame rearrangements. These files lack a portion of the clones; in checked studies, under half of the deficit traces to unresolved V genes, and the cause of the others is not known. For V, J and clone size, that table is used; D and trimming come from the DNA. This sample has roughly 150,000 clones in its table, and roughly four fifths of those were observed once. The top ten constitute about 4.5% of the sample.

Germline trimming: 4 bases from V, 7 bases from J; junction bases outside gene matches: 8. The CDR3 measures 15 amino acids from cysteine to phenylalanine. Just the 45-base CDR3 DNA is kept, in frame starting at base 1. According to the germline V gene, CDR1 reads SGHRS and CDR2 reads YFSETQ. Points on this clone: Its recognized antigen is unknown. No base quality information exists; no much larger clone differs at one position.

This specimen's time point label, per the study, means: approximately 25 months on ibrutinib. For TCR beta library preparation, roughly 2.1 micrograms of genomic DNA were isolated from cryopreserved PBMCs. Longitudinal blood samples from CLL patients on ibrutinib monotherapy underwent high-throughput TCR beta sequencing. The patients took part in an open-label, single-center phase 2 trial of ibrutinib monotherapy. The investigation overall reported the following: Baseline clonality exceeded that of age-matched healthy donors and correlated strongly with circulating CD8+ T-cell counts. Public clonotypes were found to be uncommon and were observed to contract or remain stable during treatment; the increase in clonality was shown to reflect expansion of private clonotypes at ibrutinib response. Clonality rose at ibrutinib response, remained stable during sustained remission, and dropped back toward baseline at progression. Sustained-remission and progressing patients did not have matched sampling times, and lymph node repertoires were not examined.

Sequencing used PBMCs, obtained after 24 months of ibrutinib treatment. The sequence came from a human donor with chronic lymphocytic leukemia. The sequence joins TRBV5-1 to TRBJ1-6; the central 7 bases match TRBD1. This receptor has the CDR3 CASSTYGQENSPLHF. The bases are TGCGCCAGCAGCACCTACGGACAGGAAAATTCACCCCTCCACTTT.